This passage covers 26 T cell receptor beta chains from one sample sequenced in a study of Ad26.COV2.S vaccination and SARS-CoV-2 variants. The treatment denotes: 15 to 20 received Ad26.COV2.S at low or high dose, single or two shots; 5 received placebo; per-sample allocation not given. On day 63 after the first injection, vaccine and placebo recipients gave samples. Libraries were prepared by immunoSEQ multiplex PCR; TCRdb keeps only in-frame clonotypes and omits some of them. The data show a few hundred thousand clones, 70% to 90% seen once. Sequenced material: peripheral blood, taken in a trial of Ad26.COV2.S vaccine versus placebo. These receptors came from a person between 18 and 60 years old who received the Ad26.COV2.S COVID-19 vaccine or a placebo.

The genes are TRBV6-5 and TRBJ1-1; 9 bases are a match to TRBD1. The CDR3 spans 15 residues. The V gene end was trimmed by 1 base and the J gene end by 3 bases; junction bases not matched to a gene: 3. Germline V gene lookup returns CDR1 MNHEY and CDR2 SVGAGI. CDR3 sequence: CASSYWGQGDTEAFF. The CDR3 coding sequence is TGTGCCAGCAGTTACTGGGGACAGGGAGACACTGAAGCTTTCTTT.

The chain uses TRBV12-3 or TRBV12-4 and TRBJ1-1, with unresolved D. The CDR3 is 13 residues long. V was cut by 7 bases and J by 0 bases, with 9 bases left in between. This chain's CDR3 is CASMTSLNTEAFF. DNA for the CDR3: TGTGCCAGCATGACCAGCCTGAACACTGAAGCTTTCTTT.

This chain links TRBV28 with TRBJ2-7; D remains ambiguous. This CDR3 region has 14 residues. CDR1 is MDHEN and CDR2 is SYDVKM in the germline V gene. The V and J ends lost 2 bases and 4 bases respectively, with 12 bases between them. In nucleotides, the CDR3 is TGTGCCAGCAGTTTAAGTAGGGTGCCGTACGAGCAGTACTTC. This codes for CASSLSRVPYEQYF.

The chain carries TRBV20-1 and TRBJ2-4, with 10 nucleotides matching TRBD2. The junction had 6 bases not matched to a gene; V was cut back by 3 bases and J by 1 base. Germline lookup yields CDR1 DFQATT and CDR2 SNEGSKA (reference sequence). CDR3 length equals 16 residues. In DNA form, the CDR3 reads TGCAGTGCTAGTCGAACTAGCGGGACGGCCAAAAACATTCAGTACTTC. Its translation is CSASRTSGTAKNIQYF.

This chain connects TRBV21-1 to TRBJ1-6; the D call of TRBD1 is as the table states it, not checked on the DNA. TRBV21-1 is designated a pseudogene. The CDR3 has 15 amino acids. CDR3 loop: CASSKQGPYDSPLHF. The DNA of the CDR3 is TGTGCCAGCAGCAAACAGGGGCCTTACGATTCACCCCTCCACTTT.

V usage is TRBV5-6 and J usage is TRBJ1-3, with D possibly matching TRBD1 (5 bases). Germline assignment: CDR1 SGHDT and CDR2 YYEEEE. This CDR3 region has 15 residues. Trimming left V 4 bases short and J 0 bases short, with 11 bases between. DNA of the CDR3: TGTGCCAGCAGCGTTGACAGCCACTCTGGAAACACCATATATTTT. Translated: CASSVDSHSGNTIYF.

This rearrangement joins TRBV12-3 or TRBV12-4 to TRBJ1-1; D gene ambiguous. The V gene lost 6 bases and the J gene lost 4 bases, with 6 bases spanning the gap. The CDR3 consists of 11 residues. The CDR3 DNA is TGTGCCAGCAGAGTCGGCACTGAAGCTTTCTTT. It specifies CASRVGTEAFF.

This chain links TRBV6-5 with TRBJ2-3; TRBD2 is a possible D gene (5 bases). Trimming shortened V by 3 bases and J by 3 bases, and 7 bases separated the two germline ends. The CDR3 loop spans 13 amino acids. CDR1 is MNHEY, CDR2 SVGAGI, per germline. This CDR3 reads CASSYPGTDTQYF. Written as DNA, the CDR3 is TGTGCCAGCAGTTATCCGGGGACAGATACGCAGTATTTT.

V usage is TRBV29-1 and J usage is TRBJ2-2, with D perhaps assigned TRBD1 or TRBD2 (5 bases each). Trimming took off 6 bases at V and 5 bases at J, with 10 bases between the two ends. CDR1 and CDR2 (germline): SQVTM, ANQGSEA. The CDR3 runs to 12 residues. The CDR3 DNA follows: TGCAGCGTCGGGACCGGGACCGGGGAGCTGTTTTTT. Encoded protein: CSVGTGTGELFF.

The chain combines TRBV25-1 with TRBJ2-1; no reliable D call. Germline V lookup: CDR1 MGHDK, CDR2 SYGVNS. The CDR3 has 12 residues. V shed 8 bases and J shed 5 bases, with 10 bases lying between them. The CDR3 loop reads CASATKHNEQFF. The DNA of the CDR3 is TGTGCCAGCGCAACGAAGCACAATGAGCAGTTCTTC.

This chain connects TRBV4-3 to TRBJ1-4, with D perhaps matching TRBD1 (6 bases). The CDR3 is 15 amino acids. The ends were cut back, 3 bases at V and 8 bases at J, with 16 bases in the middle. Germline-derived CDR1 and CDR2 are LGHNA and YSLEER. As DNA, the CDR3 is TGCGCCAGCAGCCAGGGTTGGCAGGGGCAAGAAAAACTGTTTTTT. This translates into CASSQGWQGQEKLFF.

The CDR3 region is CASSLTTGELFF. The CDR3 DNA sequence: TGTGCCAGCAGCTTAACTACCGGGGAGCTGTTTTTT. The J gene is TRBJ2-2, the V gene TRBV7-3; no definite D call. CDR1 SGHTA and CDR2 FQGTGA come from the germline V gene. This CDR3 has 12 residues. The V end lost 0 bases, the J end lost 5 bases, and 1 base lay between the germline ends.

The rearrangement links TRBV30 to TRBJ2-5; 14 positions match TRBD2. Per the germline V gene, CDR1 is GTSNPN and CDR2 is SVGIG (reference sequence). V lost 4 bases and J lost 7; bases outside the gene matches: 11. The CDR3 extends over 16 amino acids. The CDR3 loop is CAWNKPGLAGAGTQYF. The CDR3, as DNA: TGTGCCTGGAACAAACCGGGACTAGCGGGAGCGGGGACCCAGTACTTC.

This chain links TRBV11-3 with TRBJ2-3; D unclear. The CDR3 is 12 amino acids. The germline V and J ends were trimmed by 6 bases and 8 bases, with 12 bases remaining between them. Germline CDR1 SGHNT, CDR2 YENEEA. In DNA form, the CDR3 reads TGTGCCAGCAGTCAGCCATTTTCTACGCAGTATTTT. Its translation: CASSQPFSTQYF.

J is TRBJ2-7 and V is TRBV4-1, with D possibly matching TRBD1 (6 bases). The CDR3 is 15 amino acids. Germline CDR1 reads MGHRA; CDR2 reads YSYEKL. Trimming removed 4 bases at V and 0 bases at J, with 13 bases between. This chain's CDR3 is CASSPYREASYEQYF. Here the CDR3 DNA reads TGCGCCAGCAGCCCCTACAGGGAAGCCTCCTACGAGCAGTACTTC.

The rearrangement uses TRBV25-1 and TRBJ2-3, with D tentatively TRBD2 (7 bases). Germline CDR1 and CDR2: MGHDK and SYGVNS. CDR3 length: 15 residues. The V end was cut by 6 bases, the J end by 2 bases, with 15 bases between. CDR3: CASSSRGALTDTQYF. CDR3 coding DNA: TGTGCCAGCAGCAGCCGGGGGGCCCTCACAGATACGCAGTATTTT.

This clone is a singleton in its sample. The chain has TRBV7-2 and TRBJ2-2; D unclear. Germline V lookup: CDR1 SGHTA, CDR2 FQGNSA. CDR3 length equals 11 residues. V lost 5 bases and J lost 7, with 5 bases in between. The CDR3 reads CASSVYGELFF. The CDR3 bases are TGTGCCAGCAGCGTATACGGGGAGCTGTTTTTT.

The CDR3: CASRWTGSKDGYTF. The CDR3 nucleotides are TGTGCCAGCAGATGGACAGGGAGTAAGGATGGCTACACCTTC. V is TRBV5-5 and J is TRBJ1-2; 8 bases fit TRBD1. The germline V gene has CDR1 SGHKS and CDR2 YYEKEE (reference sequence). With 5 bases clipped from V and 6 bases from J, the junction kept 9 bases outside the gene matches. The CDR3 totals 14 residues.

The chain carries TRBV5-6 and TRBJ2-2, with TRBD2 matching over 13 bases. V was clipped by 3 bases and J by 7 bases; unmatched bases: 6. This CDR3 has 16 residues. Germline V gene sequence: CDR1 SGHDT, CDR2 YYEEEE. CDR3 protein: CASSSLAGGPGGELFF. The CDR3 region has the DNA TGTGCCAGCAGCTCACTAGCGGGAGGGCCTGGCGGGGAGCTGTTTTTT.

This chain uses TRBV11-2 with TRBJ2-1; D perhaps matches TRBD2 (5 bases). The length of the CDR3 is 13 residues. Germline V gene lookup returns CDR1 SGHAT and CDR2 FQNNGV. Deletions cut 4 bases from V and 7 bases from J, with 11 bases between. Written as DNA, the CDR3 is TGTGCCAGCAGCTCCGTAAGGGAGAATGAGCAGTTCTTC. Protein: CASSSVRENEQFF.

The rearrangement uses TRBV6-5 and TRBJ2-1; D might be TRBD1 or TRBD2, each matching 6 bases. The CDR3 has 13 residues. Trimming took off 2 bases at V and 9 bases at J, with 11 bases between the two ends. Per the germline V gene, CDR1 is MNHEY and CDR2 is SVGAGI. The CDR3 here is CASSYGGPGEQFF. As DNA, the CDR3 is TGTGCCAGCAGTTACGGGGGGCCTGGTGAGCAGTTCTTC.

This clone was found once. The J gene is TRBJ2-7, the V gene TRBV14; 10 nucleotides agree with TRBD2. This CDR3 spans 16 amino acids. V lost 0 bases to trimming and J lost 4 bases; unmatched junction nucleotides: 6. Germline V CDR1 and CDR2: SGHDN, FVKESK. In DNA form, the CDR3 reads TGTGCCAGCAGCCAAGATAGGCTAGCGGGAGCTTACGAGCAGTACTTC. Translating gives CASSQDRLAGAYEQYF.

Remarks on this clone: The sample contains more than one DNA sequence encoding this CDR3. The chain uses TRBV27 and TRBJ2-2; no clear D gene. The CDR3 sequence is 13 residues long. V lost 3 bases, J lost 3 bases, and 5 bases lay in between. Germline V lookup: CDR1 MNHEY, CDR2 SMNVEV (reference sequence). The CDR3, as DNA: TGTGCCAGCAGTTTTTCCTACACCGGGGAGCTGTTTTTT. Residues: CASSFSYTGELFF.

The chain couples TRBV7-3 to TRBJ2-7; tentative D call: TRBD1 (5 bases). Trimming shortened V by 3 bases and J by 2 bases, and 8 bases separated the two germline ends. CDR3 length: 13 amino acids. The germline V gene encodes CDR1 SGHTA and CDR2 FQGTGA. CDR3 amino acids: CASSFGQAYEQYF. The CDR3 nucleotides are TGTGCCAGCAGCTTCGGACAAGCCTACGAGCAGTACTTC.

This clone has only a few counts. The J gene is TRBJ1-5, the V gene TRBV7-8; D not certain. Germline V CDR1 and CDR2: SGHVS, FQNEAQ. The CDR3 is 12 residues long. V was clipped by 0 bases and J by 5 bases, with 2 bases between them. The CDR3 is CASSLADQPQHF. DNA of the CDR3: TGTGCCAGCAGCTTAGCTGATCAGCCCCAGCATTTT.

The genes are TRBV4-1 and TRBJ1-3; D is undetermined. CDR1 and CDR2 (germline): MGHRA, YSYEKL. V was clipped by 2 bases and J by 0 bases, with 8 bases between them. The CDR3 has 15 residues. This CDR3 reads CASSQPGVSGNTIYF. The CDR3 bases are TGCGCCAGCAGCCAACCTGGAGTCTCTGGAAACACCATATATTTT.